This T cell receptor beta chain emerged from a study of vaccination and CD4 T cells after COVID-19. Study-level findings and limits: Of the reactive clones in convalescent patients, a median 86.3% showed up only post-vaccination.

This clonotype was seen only a few times. Its antigen remains unknown. Germline loops: CDR1 SNHLY, CDR2 FYNNEI. This CDR3 is built from 12 residues. V gave up 2 bases and J gave up 10 bases, with 11 bases separating them. Time point of the sample: late sampling 161 to 241 days after vaccination in a few convalescent patients. TCRdb redid the calling of the PCR reads with MiXCR, one entry per CDR3 protein. The sample lists more than 25,000 distinct CDR3 sequences; around 49% were seen once. Sequencing used CD4+ T cells from blood, obtained about 7 months after SARS-CoV-2 vaccination. This receptor was identified in a human donor who had recovered from COVID-19. The chain has TRBV2 and TRBJ1-1; TRBD1 is a possible D gene (5 bases). CDR3 DNA: TGTGCCAGCAGTGAAATGTCGGGGGTAGCTTTCTTT. It is translated as CASSEMSGVAFF.